This T cell receptor beta chain came from a study of tumor-infiltrating lymphocytes in localized non-small cell lung cancer. Across the whole study: Some samples were collected after neoadjuvant chemotherapy; smokers, never-smokers and several histologies were included.

Measured with immunoSEQ multiplex PCR; TCRdb has only the in-frame clones, and not every one. The sample carries about 7,500 clones, 55% to 75% recorded once. The CDR3 sequence is 14 residues long. Germline V gene data show CDR1 as SGDLS and CDR2 as YYNGEE. Trimming pared 3 bases from V and 14 bases from J, leaving 20 bases between. This receptor was identified in a human donor with non-small cell lung cancer. Material: uninvolved lung tissue not adjacent to the tumor. The V and J genes are TRBV9 and TRBJ1-4, with no clear D. CDR3 loop: CASSAGSGSRGLFF. The CDR3 bases are TGTGCCAGCAGCGCGGGTTCCGGGTCCCGCGGGCTGTTTTTT.